The subject of this entry is one TCR beta chain. Its antigen remains unidentified. This sample was included in a study of Graves' ophthalmopathy and Graves' hyperthyroidism. Study findings and constraints: Forecasting of ophthalmopathy progression by the model achieved approximately 70% sensitivity and 72.22% specificity. Among expanded thyroid clonotypes above 0.001 frequency, most also occurred in blood.

The germline CDR1 and CDR2 sequences are SQVTM and ANQGSEA. CDR3 length: 11 residues. RNA transcripts yielded amplified TCR beta CDR3 regions. After a first-round RT-PCR with HTBI primers, a second-round multiplex PCR was run. TCRdb processed the multiplex PCR reads anew with MiXCR; each CDR3 protein has one entry. This table holds over a million distinct CDR3 sequences, 35% to 40% found once. Patients with other autoimmune diseases, uncontrolled infections, pregnancy or lactation were excluded. The source material was peripheral blood or thyroid tissue (not recorded which). The V gene is TRBV29-1, the J gene TRBJ2-5, with 7 positions matching TRBD1. This receptor was identified in an adult man with Graves' hyperthyroidism. The DNA for the CDR3 is TGCAGAGACAGGGTTGGAGAGACCCAGTACTTC. Its protein product is CRDRVGETQYF.